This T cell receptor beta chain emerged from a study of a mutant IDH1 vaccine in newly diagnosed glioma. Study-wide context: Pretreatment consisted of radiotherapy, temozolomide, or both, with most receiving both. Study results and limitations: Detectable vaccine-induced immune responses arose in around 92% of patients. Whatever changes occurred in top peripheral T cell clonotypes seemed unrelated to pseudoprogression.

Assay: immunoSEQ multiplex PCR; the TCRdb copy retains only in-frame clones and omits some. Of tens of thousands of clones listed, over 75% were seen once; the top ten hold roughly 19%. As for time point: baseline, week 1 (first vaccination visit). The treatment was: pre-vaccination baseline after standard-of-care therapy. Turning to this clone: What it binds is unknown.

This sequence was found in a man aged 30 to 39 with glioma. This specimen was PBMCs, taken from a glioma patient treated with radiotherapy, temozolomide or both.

Here the CDR3 reads CASSSGGRTEAFF. The CDR3, as DNA: TGTGCCAGCAGCTCGGGGGGTAGAACTGAAGCTTTCTTT. V and J are TRBV7-3 and TRBJ1-1; possible D gene TRBD1, 5 bases. This CDR3 spans 13 amino acids. In germline, CDR1 is SGHTA, CDR2 FQGTGA. Trimming removed 4 bases at V and 5 bases at J, with 11 bases between.